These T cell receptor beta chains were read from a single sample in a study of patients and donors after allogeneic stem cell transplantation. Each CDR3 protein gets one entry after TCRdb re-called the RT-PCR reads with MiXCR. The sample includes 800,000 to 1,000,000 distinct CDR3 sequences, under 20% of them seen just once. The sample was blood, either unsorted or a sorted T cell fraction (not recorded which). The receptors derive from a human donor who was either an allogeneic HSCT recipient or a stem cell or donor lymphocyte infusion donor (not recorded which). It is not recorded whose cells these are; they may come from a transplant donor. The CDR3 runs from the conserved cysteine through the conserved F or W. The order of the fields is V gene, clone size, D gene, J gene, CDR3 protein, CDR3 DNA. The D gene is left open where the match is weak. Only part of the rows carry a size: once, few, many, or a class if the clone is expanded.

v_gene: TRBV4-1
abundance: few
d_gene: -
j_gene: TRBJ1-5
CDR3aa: CASSQVITGLQPQHF
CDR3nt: TGCGCCAGCAGCCAAGTTATTACGGGTTTGCAGCCCCAGCATTTT

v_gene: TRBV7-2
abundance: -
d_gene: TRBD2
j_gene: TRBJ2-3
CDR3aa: CASSRSGGDTDTQYF
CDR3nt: TGTGCCAGCAGCCGTAGCGGGGGGGATACAGATACGCAGTATTTT

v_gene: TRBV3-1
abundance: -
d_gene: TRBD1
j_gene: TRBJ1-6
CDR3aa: CASRQGTADNSPLHF
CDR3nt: TGTGCCAGCAGACAAGGGACAGCAGATAATTCACCCCTCCACTTT

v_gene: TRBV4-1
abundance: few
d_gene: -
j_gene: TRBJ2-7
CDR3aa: CASPRGYGEPTNYEQYF
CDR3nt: TGCGCCAGCCCCCGGGGGTACGGGGAGCCTACCAACTACGAGCAGTACTTC

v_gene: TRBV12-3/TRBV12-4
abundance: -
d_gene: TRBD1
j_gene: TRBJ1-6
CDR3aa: CASSLATGKNSPLHF
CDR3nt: TGTGCCAGCAGTTTAGCGACAGGGAAAAATTCACCCCTCCACTTT

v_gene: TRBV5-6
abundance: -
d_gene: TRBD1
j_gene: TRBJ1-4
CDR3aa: CASQPRTGKSEKLFF
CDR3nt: TGTGCCAGCCAACCTCGGACAGGGAAGAGCGAAAAACTGTTTTTT

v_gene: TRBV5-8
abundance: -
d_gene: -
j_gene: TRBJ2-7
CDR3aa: CASSPGGALLYEQYF
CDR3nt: TGTGCCAGCAGCCCCGGGGGTGCTCTCCTATACGAGCAGTACTTC

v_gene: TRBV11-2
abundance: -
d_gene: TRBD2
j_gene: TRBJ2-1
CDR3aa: CASSLDTRLAGPEQFF
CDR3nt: TGTGCCAGCAGCTTAGATACGAGACTAGCGGGACCTGAGCAGTTCTTC

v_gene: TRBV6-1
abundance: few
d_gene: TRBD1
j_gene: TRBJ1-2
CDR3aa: CASKGTGDAGDYGYTF
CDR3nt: TGTGCCAGCAAGGGGACAGGGGACGCGGGAGACTATGGCTACACCTTC

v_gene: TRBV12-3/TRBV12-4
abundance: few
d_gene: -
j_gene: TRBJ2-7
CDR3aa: CASSRRAHEQYF
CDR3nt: TGTGCCAGCAGCCGCCGGGCCCACGAGCAGTACTTC

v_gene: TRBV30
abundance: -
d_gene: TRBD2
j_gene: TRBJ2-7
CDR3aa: CACSGLAPYEQYF
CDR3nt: TGTGCCTGCTCGGGACTAGCTCCCTACGAGCAGTACTTC

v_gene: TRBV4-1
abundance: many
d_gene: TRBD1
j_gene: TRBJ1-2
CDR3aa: CASMPGQGDYGYTF
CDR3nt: TGCGCCAGCATGCCGGGACAGGGCGACTATGGCTACACCTTC

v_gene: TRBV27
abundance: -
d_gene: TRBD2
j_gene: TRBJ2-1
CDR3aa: CASQGTSGSGEQFF
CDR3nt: TGTGCCAGTCAAGGGACTAGCGGGAGCGGTGAGCAGTTCTTC

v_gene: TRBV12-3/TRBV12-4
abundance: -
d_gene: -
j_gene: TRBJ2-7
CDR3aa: CASSFAHEQYF
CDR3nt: TGTGCCAGCAGTTTTGCCCACGAGCAGTACTTC

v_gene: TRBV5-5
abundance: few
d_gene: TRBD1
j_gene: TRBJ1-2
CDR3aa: CASSVSGTVSSRDYGYTF
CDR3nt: TGTGCCAGCAGCGTAAGCGGGACAGTTAGCTCCCGCGACTATGGCTACACCTTC

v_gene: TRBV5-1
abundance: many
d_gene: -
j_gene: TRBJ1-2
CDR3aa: CASSLDGYGYTF
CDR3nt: TGTGCCAGCAGCTTAGACGGCTATGGCTACACCTTC

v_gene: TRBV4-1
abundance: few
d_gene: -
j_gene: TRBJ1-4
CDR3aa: CASSQGGGKLFF
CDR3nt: TGCGCCAGCAGCCAAGGAGGTGGAAAACTGTTTTTT

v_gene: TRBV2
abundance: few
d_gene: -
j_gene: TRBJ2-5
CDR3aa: CASSEDAGGETQYF
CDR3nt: TGTGCCAGCAGTGAAGACGCAGGGGGGGAGACCCAGTACTTC

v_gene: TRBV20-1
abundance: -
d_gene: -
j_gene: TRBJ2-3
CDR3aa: CSATRPSGDTQYF
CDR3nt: TGCAGTGCTACCCGACCGAGTGGCGATACGCAGTATTTT

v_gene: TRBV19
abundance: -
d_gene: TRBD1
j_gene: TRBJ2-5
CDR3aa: CASSIPGQGAETQYF
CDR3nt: TGTGCCAGTAGTATACCGGGACAGGGGGCCGAGACCCAGTACTTC

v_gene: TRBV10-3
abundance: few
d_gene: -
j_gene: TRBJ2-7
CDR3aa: CAISDPTGPTEQYF
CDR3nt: TGTGCCATCAGTGACCCGACAGGACCCACGGAGCAGTACTTC

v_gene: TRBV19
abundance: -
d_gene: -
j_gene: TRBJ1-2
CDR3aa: CASSGERGGYTF
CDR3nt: TGTGCCAGTAGTGGGGAAAGGGGTGGCTACACCTTC

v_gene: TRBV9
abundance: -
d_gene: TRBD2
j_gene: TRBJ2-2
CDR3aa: CASSQPSGSDTGELFF
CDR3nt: TGTGCCAGCAGCCAACCTAGCGGGAGCGATACCGGGGAGCTGTTTTTT

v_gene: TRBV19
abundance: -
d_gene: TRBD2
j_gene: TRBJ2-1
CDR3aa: CASSPHRLAGLSNEQFF
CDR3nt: TGTGCCAGTAGCCCCCATCGACTAGCGGGGCTTTCCAATGAGCAGTTCTTC

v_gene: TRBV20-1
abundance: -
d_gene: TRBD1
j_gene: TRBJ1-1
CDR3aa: CSALPGTVGNTEAFF
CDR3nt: TGCAGTGCTCTGCCCGGGACAGTCGGTAACACTGAAGCTTTCTTT

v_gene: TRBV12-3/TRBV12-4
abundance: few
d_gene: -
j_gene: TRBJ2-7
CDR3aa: CASRPTGASYEQYF
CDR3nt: TGTGCCAGCAGACCGACAGGAGCTTCCTACGAGCAGTACTTC

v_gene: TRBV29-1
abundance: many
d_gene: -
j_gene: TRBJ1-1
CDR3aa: CSVERGRKGTEAFF
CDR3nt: TGCAGCGTTGAAAGGGGTCGAAAGGGCACTGAAGCTTTCTTT

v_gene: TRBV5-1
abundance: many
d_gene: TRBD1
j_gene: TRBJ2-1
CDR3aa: CASSFGDRQKRQFF
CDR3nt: TGCGCCAGCAGCTTCGGGGACAGGCAAAAAAGGCAGTTCTTC

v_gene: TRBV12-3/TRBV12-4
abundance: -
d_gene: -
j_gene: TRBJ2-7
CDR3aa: CASSWGGWSYEQYF
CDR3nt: TGTGCCAGCAGTTGGGGGGGCTGGTCCTACGAGCAGTACTTC

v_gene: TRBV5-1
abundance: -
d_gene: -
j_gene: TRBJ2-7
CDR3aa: CASSPRGDNTYEQYF
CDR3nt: TGCGCCAGCAGCCCCCGCGGGGACAACACCTACGAGCAGTACTTC

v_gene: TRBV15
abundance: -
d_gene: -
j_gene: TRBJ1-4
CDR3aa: CATSSLGAVFATNEKLFF
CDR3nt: TGTGCCACCAGCAGTCTCGGGGCAGTTTTTGCAACTAATGAAAAACTGTTTTTT

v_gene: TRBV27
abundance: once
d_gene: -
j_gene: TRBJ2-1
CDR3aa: CASSSGDLPYEQFF
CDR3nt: TGTGCCAGCAGTTCCGGGGACCTGCCTTATGAGCAGTTCTTC

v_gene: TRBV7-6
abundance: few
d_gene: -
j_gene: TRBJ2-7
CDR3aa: CASSLTPGLTSSYEQYF
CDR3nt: TGTGCCAGCAGCTTAACACCGGGACTTACTTCCTCCTACGAGCAGTACTTC

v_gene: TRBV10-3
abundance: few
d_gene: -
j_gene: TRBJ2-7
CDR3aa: CAISETGHEQYF
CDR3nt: TGTGCCATCAGTGAGACGGGCCACGAGCAGTACTTC

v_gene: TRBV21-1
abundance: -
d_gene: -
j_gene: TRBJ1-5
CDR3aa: CASSKNRGSQPQHF
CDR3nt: TGTGCCAGCAGCAAGAATAGGGGTAGTCAGCCCCAGCATTTT

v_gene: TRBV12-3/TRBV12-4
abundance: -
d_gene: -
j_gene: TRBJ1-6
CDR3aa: CASSQGKGPSPLHF
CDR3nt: TGTGCCAGCAGTCAGGGAAAAGGGCCGTCACCCCTCCACTTT

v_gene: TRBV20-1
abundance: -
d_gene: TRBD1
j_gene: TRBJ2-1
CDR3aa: CSARGRGSSYNEQFF
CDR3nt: TGCAGTGCCCGGGGCAGGGGGAGCTCCTACAATGAGCAGTTCTTC

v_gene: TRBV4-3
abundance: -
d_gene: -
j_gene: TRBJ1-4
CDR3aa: CASSQDGEGPLEKLFF
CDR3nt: TGCGCCAGCAGCCAAGATGGTGAAGGTCCCCTGGAAAAACTGTTTTTT

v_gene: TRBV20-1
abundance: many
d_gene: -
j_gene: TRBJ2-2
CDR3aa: CSASGGRTGELFF
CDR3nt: TGCAGTGCTAGCGGGGGGCGCACCGGGGAGCTGTTTTTT

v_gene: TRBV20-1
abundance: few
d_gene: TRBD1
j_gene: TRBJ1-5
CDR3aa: CSARRGTAKNQPQHF
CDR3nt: TGCAGTGCTAGGCGGGGGACAGCGAAAAATCAGCCCCAGCATTTT

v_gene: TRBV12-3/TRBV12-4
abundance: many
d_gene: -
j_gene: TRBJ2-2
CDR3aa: CATTGRATGELFF
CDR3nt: TGTGCCACGACGGGCAGGGCCACCGGGGAGCTGTTTTTT

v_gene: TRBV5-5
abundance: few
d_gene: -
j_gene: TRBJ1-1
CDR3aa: CASSLIDRTWDTEAFF
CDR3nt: TGTGCCAGCAGCTTGATCGACCGAACGTGGGACACTGAAGCTTTCTTT

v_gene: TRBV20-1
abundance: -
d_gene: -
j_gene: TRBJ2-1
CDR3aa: CSARIGPRNEQFF
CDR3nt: TGCAGTGCTAGAATAGGACCCCGTAATGAGCAGTTCTTC

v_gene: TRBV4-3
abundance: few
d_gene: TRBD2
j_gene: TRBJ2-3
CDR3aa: CASSQELAFGTDTQYF
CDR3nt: TGCGCCAGCAGCCAGGAACTAGCGTTCGGCACAGATACGCAGTATTTT

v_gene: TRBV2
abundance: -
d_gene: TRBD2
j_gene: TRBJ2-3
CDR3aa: CASSEATGTRLADTQYF
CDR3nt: TGTGCCAGCAGTGAAGCCACCGGGACTAGGCTCGCAGATACGCAGTATTTT

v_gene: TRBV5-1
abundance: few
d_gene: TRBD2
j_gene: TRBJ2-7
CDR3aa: CASSLGASGYSYEQYF
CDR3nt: TGCGCCAGCAGCTTGGGTGCTAGCGGGTACTCCTACGAGCAGTACTTC

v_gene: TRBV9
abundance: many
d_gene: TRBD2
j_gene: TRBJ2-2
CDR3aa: CASSERTSTGELFF
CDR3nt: TGTGCCAGCAGCGAACGGACTAGCACCGGGGAGCTGTTTTTT

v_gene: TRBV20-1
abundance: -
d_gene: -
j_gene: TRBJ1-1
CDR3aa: CSARDQVNTEAFF
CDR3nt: TGCAGTGCTAGAGATCAAGTGAACACTGAAGCTTTCTTT

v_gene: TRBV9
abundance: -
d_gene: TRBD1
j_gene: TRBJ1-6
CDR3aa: CASSETGRNSPLHF
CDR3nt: TGTGCCAGCAGCGAGACAGGGAGGAATTCACCCCTCCACTTT

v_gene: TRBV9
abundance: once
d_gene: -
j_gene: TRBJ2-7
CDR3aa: CASSAPAPGRGFPYNEQYF
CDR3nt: TGTGCCAGCAGCGCTCCCGCCCCCGGGAGAGGGTTTCCCTACAATGAGCAGTACTTC

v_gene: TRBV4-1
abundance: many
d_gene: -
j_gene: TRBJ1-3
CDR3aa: CASSPDQLRAGNTIYF
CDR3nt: TGCGCCAGCAGCCCAGATCAGTTGCGCGCTGGAAACACCATATATTTT

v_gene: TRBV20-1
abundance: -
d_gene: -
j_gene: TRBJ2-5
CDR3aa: CSAGSDETQYF
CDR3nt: TGCAGTGCTGGTAGCGACGAGACCCAGTACTTC

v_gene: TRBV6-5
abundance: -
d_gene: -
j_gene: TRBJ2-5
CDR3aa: CASSYSDKGLQETQYF
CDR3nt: TGTGCCAGCAGTTACTCGGATAAGGGCCTCCAAGAGACCCAGTACTTC

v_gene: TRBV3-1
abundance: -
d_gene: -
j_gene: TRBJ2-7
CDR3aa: CASSQDGDSLYEQYF
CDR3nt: TGTGCCAGCAGCCAAGATGGAGACAGCCTCTACGAGCAGTACTTC

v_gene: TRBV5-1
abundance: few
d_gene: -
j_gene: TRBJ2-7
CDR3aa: CASTGKGAYEQYF
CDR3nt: TGCGCCAGCACCGGTAAGGGGGCCTACGAGCAGTACTTC

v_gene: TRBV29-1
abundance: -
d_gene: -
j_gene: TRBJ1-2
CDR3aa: CSVHGQSYGYTF
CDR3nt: TGCAGCGTTCACGGACAATCGTATGGCTACACCTTC

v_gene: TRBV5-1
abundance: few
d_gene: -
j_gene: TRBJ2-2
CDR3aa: CASSSNPTGGELFF
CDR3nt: TGCGCCAGCAGCTCCAACCCCACTGGCGGGGAGCTGTTTTTT

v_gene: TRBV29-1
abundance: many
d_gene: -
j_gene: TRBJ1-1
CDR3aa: CSVEGRPNTEAFF
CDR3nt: TGCAGCGTTGAGGGCCGGCCTAACACTGAAGCTTTCTTT

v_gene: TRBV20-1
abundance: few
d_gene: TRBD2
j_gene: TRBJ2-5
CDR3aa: CSAYLAGQKTQYF
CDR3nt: TGCAGTGCTTACCTAGCGGGGCAAAAGACCCAGTACTTC

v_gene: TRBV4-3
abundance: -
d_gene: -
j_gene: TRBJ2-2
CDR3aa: CAGSHETRDTGELFF
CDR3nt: TGCGCCGGCAGCCATGAAACTAGGGACACCGGGGAGCTGTTTTTT